The clone carrying this T cell receptor beta chain has ten or more counts. Its antigen is still unknown. The sequence runs out 3 residues before the end of the CDR3; the remainder is reconstructed from the germline J gene. Here immunoSEQ multiplex PCR was the method, and the copy in TCRdb shows in-frame clones only, minus some. This sample carries under 50,000 clones, none of them present only once. The ends lost 11 bases at V and 0 bases at J; junction bases unmatched: 8. The CDR3 length is 14 residues. The germline CDR1 and CDR2 sequences are MNHEY and SVGEGT. The record originates from a study of T cell clonality in common variable immunodeficiency. Findings and limits, study-wide: CVID subjects had higher TCRbeta clonality than healthy controls, most marked in about a third. Reportedly, TCR beta sequences from common variable immunodeficiency showed fewer deletions and N-nucleotide insertions.

Most patients and controls had Caucasian heritage. The chain combines TRBV6-2 or TRBV6-3 with TRBJ1-1; 8 bases align to TRBD1. The sample was peripheral blood mononuclear cells. This receptor was identified in a person aged 18 to 75 in good health. The covered CDR3 bases are TGTGCCCACAGACAGGGGCTCCTGAACACTGAA. Its protein is CAHRQGLLNTE. The whole CDR3 region reads CAHRQGLLNTEAFF.